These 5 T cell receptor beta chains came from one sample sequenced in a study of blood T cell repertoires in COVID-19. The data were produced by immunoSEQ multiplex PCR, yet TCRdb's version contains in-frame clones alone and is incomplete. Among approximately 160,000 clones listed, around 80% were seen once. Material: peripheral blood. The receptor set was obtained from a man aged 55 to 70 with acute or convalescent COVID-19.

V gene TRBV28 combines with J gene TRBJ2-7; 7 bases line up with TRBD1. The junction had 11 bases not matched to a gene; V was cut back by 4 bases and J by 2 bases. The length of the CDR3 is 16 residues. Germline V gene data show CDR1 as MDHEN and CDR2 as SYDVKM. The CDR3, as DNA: TGTGCCAGCAGTTCTACTAGGGACAGCTTAACCTACGAGCAGTACTTC. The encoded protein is CASSSTRDSLTYEQYF.

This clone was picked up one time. The CDR3 nucleotides read TGTGCCAGCAGCCGTCCGGGAAGTCTGAACGGTGAGACCCAGTACTTC. Its protein is CASSRPGSLNGETQYF. The chain links TRBV11-2 to TRBJ2-5; possible D gene TRBD2, 5 bases. With 5 bases removed from V and 5 bases from J, the gap between germline ends came to 21 bases. The CDR3 is 16 amino acids. CDR1 and CDR2 from the germline V gene are SGHAT and FQNNGV.

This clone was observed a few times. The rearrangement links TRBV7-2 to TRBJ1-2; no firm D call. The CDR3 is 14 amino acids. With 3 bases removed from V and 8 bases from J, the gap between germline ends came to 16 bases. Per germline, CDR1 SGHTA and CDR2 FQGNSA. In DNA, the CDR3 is TGTGCCAGCAGCTTCTTGGGAGGGTGGTTAGGCTACACCTTC. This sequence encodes CASSFLGGWLGYTF.

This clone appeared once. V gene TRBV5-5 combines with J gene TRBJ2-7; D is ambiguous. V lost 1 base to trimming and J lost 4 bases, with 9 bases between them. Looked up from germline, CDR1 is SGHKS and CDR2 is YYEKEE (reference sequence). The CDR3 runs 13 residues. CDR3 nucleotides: TGTGCCAGCAGCTTGCCTACCAATTACGAGCAGTACTTC. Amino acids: CASSLPTNYEQYF.

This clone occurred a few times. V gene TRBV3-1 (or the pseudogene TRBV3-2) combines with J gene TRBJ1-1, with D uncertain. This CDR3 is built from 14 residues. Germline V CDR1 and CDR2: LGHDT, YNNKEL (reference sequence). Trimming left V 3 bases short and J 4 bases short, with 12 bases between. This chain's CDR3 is CASSQQARLTEAFF. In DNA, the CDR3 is TGTGCCAGCAGCCAGCAAGCGAGACTCACTGAAGCTTTCTTT.